Listed here are 4 T cell receptor beta chains from one sample, sequenced in a study of tumor-infiltrating lymphocytes in primary liver carcinoma. RNA was extracted from whole blood without cell sorting, alongside germline DNA. With a constant-region primer, TCR beta cDNA was made from about 0.55 ug of total RNA. Sequencing libraries for TCR beta derived from three nested multiplex PCR rounds that used slightly modified ARM-PCR. For around 9 cycles apiece, the opening two PCR rounds ran with TRBV1-TRBV30 forward primers and a C-beta reverse primer. TCRdb analysed the multiplex PCR reads with MiXCR anew, one entry per CDR3 protein. The sample has almost 200,000 distinct CDR3 sequences; around three fifths are singletons. The sample was peripheral blood. The origin of the receptors is a woman aged 60 to 75 with primary liver carcinoma and hepatitis B virus infection.

The chain recombines TRBV5-1 with TRBJ2-5; tentative D call: TRBD2 (6 bases). CDR3 length: 14 amino acids. Germline CDR1 SGHRS, CDR2 YFSETQ. The V end was cut by 4 bases, the J end by 5 bases, with 15 bases between. CDR3 DNA sequence: TGCGCCAGCAGCGCGGGTAGCAGCGGGGAGACCCAGTACTTC. Protein product: CASSAGSSGETQYF. Combining the CDR3 with reference TRBV5-1 and TRBJ2-5 gives the whole variable domain KAGVTQTPRYLIKTRGQQVTLSCSPISGHRSVSWYQQTPGQGLQFLFEYFSETQRNKGNFPGRFSGRQFSNSRSEMNVSTLELGDSALYLCASSAGSSGETQYFGPGTRLLVL.

This clonotype counts as medium-sized. The chain links TRBV11-2 to TRBJ2-7, with D unclear. The CDR3 contains 14 residues. Trimming removed 0 bases at V and 12 bases at J, with 18 bases between. Germline V gene lookup returns CDR1 SGHAT and CDR2 FQNNGV. CDR3 in DNA: TGTGCCAGCAGCTTAGATATCGTCATCCCCGATCTGTACTTC. Translating it yields CASSLDIVIPDLYF.

A word on this clonotype: This clone may be a read error of a much larger clone one base away. The chain has TRBV6-1 and TRBJ2-3; TRBD2 is a possible D gene (5 bases). CDR1 and CDR2 (germline): MNHNS, SASEGT. This CDR3 has 12 residues. The V end lost 4 bases, the J end lost 4 bases, and 6 bases lay between the germline ends. CDR3 sequence reads: CASSAEADTQYF. In nucleotides, the CDR3 is TGTGCCAGCAGTGCGGAGGCAGATACGCAGTATTTT.

This clonotype came up many times. The chain carries TRBV11-3 and TRBJ2-1; TRBD2 matches 7 bases. Per germline, CDR1 SGHNT and CDR2 YENEEA. The CDR3 totals 19 residues. The ends lost 4 bases at V and 0 bases at J; junction bases unmatched: 15. CDR3 nucleotides: TGTGCCAGCAGCTCCAGTAGGCCTAGCGGACTAAACTCCTACAATGAGCAGTTCTTC. Its translation: CASSSSRPSGLNSYNEQFF.